The source of this TCR beta chain is a study of control samples from healthy donors and cancer patients. With 0 bases removed from V and 0 bases from J, the gap between germline ends came to 2 bases. In germline, CDR1 is SGHTA, CDR2 FQGNSA. The CDR3 runs to 14 residues. Produced via immunoSEQ multiplex PCR; TCRdb's table is partial and in-frame only. Here the sample spans 390,000 or so clones, roughly 90% being singletons. This receptor was taken from a man between 40 and 49 years old with head and neck cancer. The sequencing sample was made of PBMCs. J is TRBJ1-4 and V is TRBV7-2; D is unclear. As DNA, the CDR3 is TGTGCCAGCAGCTTAGCTGCAACTAATGAAAAACTGTTTTTT. Translation gives CASSLAATNEKLFF.